Each of the 27 T cell receptor beta chains below was sequenced from the same sample in a study of identical twins. Each CDR3 protein is one row after TCRdb ran MiXCR on the 5' RACE reads. The sample shows approximately 590,000 distinct CDR3 sequences, 9.6% of them seen only once. These data were also filed under a second study, of yellow fever vaccine responses in identical twins.

Input material: PBMCs. These receptors were obtained from a young woman in good health.

The table lists this clonotype with many counts. The V gene is TRBV5-1, the J gene TRBJ1-1; D is undetermined. There are 15 residues in the CDR3. The ends were cut back, 3 bases at V and 2 bases at J, with 14 bases in the middle. CDR1 SGHRS and CDR2 YFSETQ come from the germline V gene. The CDR3: CASSSRAPTNTEAFF. In nucleotides, the CDR3 is TGCGCCAGCAGCTCCCGGGCACCGACTAACACTGAAGCTTTCTTT.

This clonotype came up many times. The chain employs TRBV12-3 or TRBV12-4 and TRBJ2-1; 7 nucleotides match TRBD1. This CDR3 has 14 amino acids. The J segment lost 4 bases and the V segment lost 3 bases, leaving 3 bases of the junction unmatched. The chain's CDR3 is CASSFGQVYNEQFF. In DNA, the CDR3 is TGTGCCAGCAGTTTCGGACAGGTATACAATGAGCAGTTCTTC.

CDR3 protein: CASSYSPGVTNEKLFF. Here the CDR3 DNA reads TGTGCCAGCAGTTACTCCCCAGGGGTAACTAATGAAAAACTGTTTTTT. The chain links TRBV6-5 to TRBJ1-4; the D gene is possibly TRBD1 (6 bases). Looked up from germline, CDR1 is MNHEY and CDR2 is SVGAGI. The CDR3 totals 16 residues. The germline V and J ends were trimmed by 0 bases and 1 base, with 9 bases remaining between them.

This clonotype has at least ten counts. The V call is TRBV12-3 or TRBV12-4, the J call TRBJ2-7; D not certain. The CDR3 runs to 11 residues. V was trimmed by 8 bases and J by 6 bases, leaving 11 bases between them. CDR3 DNA: TGTGCCAGCTCCCGTTCACCCGAGCAGTACTTC. Protein sequence: CASSRSPEQYF.

The chain employs TRBV20-1 and TRBJ2-7, with 7 bases lining up with TRBD2. CDR1 DFQATT and CDR2 SNEGSKA come from the germline V gene (reference sequence). The CDR3 runs to 15 residues. J lost 0 bases, V lost 0 bases, and 5 bases had no gene match. CDR3 DNA: TGCAGTGCTAGAGATGCGGGAGACCCCTCCTACGAGCAGTACTTC. It translates to CSARDAGDPSYEQYF.

This clonotype has a count of ten or more. The chain joins TRBV11-3 to TRBJ2-7; D gene uncertain. This CDR3 comprises 14 residues. V was clipped by 1 base and J by 2 bases, with 9 bases between them. Germline V lookup: CDR1 SGHNT, CDR2 YENEEA. CDR3 sequence (DNA): TGTGCCAGCAGCTTAGGGTATGGCCCCTACGAGCAGTACTTC. This gives the protein CASSLGYGPYEQYF.

The V gene is TRBV7-9, the J gene TRBJ1-6; a possible D gene is TRBD1 (5 bases). Trimming stripped 5 bases from V and 6 bases from J, with 17 bases between. Germline CDR1 and CDR2: SEHNR and FQNEAQ (reference sequence). This CDR3 comprises 16 residues. CDR3 in amino acids: CASSERQLGGNSPLHF. CDR3 nucleotides: TGTGCCAGCAGCGAGCGACAGTTAGGCGGTAATTCACCCCTCCACTTT.

The CDR3 is CASSQVPRPETQYF. CDR3 in DNA: TGTGCCAGCAGCCAAGTCCCCCGGCCAGAGACCCAGTACTTC. The chain couples TRBV14 to TRBJ2-5, with unresolved D. The germline gives CDR1 SGHDN, CDR2 FVKESK. The CDR3 runs to 14 residues. Trimming shortened V by 1 base and J by 4 bases, and 10 bases separated the two germline ends.

The J gene is TRBJ2-1, the V gene TRBV28, with D unresolved. V lost 6 bases to trimming and J lost 4 bases, with 16 bases between them. The CDR3 loop spans 15 amino acids. CDR1 MDHEN and CDR2 SYDVKM come from the germline V gene. The chain's CDR3 is CASSSRMKSYNEQFF. CDR3 nucleotides: TGTGCCAGCAGCAGCCGAATGAAGAGTTACAATGAGCAGTTCTTC.

This clonotype appeared a few times. J is TRBJ2-5 and V is TRBV16, with D uncertain. V lost 0 bases to trimming and J lost 5 bases, with 13 bases between them. Germline V lookup: CDR1 KGHSY, CDR2 FQNENV. There are 15 residues in the CDR3. The chain's CDR3 is CASSQSVPNKETQYF. DNA of the CDR3: TGTGCCAGCAGCCAATCTGTCCCCAACAAGGAGACCCAGTACTTC. Full variable domain (rest looked up from reference TRBV16 and TRBJ2-5): GEEVAQTPKHLVRGEGQKAKLYCAPIKGHSYVFWYQQVLKNEFKFLISFQNENVFDETGMPKERFSAKCLPNSPCSLEIQATKLEDSAVYFCASSQSVPNKETQYFGPGTRLLVL.

For the CDR3, the DNA is TGTGCCAGCAGTCGGGACTCTGGAAACACCATATATTTT. Protein sequence: CASSRDSGNTIYF. The chain couples TRBV6-1 to TRBJ1-3; D remains unclear. The CDR3 is 13 amino acids. CDR1 and CDR2 from the germline V gene are MNHNS and SASEGT. V dropped 5 bases and J dropped 0 bases, with 5 bases sitting between them.

V is TRBV10-3 and J is TRBJ2-1, with 7 bases that match TRBD2. Germline CDR1 ENHRY, CDR2 SYGVKD. The CDR3 has 13 amino acids. CDR3 protein: CAAGASSYNEQFF. The DNA for the CDR3 is TGTGCGGCGGGAGCCTCCTCCTACAATGAGCAGTTCTTC.

This clonotype was counted ten times or more. The chain links TRBV24-1 to TRBJ2-2, with 7 bases that match TRBD2. The CDR3 runs to 19 residues. Germline CDR1 is KGHDR and CDR2 is SFDVKD. Trimming took 1 base from V and 1 from J; bases not matched to a gene: 11. CDR3 nucleotides: TGTGCCACCAGTGATTTAACTAGCGCGGGACCCAGGAACACCGGGGAGCTGTTTTTT. It codes for CATSDLTSAGPRNTGELFF.

The J gene is TRBJ2-3, the V gene TRBV4-2, with 7 bases aligning to TRBD2. V gave up 3 bases and J gave up 2 bases; unmatched junction bases: 2. CDR3 length equals 14 residues. In germline, CDR1 is LGHNA, CDR2 YNFKEQ. The CDR3 loop is CASSQGGVTDTQYF. The CDR3 bases are TGTGCCAGCAGCCAGGGGGGGGTCACAGATACGCAGTATTTT.

As concerns this clonotype: A read error may produce the germline difference seen at one junction end. This sequence joins TRBV6-6 and TRBJ2-3, with D possibly TRBD2 on 6 matching bases. The CDR3 contains 13 residues. Germline CDR1 and CDR2: MNHNY and SVGAGI (reference sequence). CDR3 bases: TGTGCCAGCAGTTCCACTAGCAGTGATACGAAGTATTTT. Residues: CASSSTSSDTKYF.

This rearrangement joins TRBV5-1 to TRBJ2-4; no reliable D call. V shed 5 bases and J shed 7 bases, with 16 bases lying between them. The length of the CDR3 is 14 residues. Germline loops: CDR1 SGHRS, CDR2 YFSETQ. In nucleotides, the CDR3 is TGCGCCAGCAGTTCTGACCCCGTCGGGAACATTCAGTACTTC. Protein product: CASSSDPVGNIQYF.

The gene calls are TRBV20-1 and TRBJ2-7; 9 bases map to TRBD1. The CDR3 has 12 amino acids. Germline CDR1 and CDR2: DFQATT and SNEGSKA (reference sequence). V dropped 6 bases and J dropped 7; count of bases not matched to a gene: 7. The CDR3 sequence: CSAQQGAREQYF. The CDR3 DNA reads TGCAGTGCCCAACAGGGGGCTCGGGAGCAGTACTTC.

This clonotype was seen more than once but under ten times. The J gene is TRBJ2-5, the V gene TRBV4-1, with D maybe TRBD2 (6 bases). V was cut by 1 base and J by 5 bases, with 11 bases left in between. CDR1 and CDR2 (germline): MGHRA, YSYEKL. The CDR3 loop spans 14 amino acids. The CDR3 protein is CASSQAEGMETQYF. CDR3 DNA sequence: TGCGCCAGCAGCCAAGCGGAGGGGATGGAGACCCAGTACTTC.

This clonotype has ten or more counts. The chain carries TRBV28 and TRBJ2-2, with a possible D match to TRBD2 (6 bases). The germline V and J ends were trimmed by 3 bases and 2 bases, with 13 bases remaining between them. Germline V gives CDR1 MDHEN, CDR2 SYDVKM. The CDR3 totals 16 residues. CDR3 DNA: TGTGCCAGCAGTTTCGTCGGGAGCTTCAACACCGGGGAGCTGTTTTTT. This translates into CASSFVGSFNTGELFF. The variable domain in full, with the rest retrieved from reference TRBV28 and TRBJ2-2, is DVKVTQSSRYLVKRTGEKVFLECVQDMDHENMFWYRQDPGLGLRLIYFSYDVKMKEKGDIPEGYSVSREKKERFSLILESASTNQTSMYLCASSFVGSFNTGELFFGEGSRLTVL.

This clonotype was counted ten times or more. This rearrangement joins TRBV20-1 to TRBJ2-7, with TRBD1 identical over 8 bases. Losses at the gene ends were 3 bases for V and 1 base for J; bases not matched to a gene: 5. The CDR3 is 14 residues long. Germline V CDR1 and CDR2: DFQATT, SNEGSKA (reference sequence). The CDR3 region has the DNA TGCAGTGCTAGCAGGACAGGGCGGTCCTACGAGCAGTACTTC. Residues: CSASRTGRSYEQYF.

This clonotype was recorded many times. The chain recombines TRBV6-2 or TRBV6-3 with TRBJ2-7; 9 bases match TRBD1. Unmatched junction bases numbered 11, after V lost 0 bases and J lost 5 bases. This CDR3 region has 17 residues. Germline V gene sequence: CDR1 MNHEY, CDR2 SVGEGT. The CDR3 nucleotides are TGTGCCAGCAGTTACTCGACCATTACAGGGGGCCTGGACGAGCAGTACTTC. It specifies CASSYSTITGGLDEQYF.

This chain connects TRBV20-1 to TRBJ2-7; 12 positions agree with TRBD2. Germline V gives CDR1 DFQATT, CDR2 SNEGSKA (reference sequence). The CDR3 length is 15 residues. The ends lost 6 bases at V and 0 bases at J; junction bases unmatched: 6. CDR3 DNA sequence: TGCAGTGCGCGGACTAGCGGGATGAGCTCCTACGAGCAGTACTTC. This gives the protein CSARTSGMSSYEQYF.

There are a few counts of this clonotype. This chain uses TRBV29-1 with TRBJ1-1; D gene ambiguous. V was clipped by 2 bases and J by 1 base, with 8 bases between them. The CDR3 sequence is 13 residues long. The V gene's germline CDR1 is SQVTM and CDR2 ANQGSEA. CDR3 nucleotide sequence: TGCAGCGTTGAACACAGTTGGAACACTGAAGCTTTCTTT. This codes for CSVEHSWNTEAFF.

The chain employs TRBV27 and TRBJ1-1, with D possibly being TRBD1 (6 bases). CDR3 length: 14 residues. Trimming took off 3 bases at V and 7 bases at J, with 15 bases between the two ends. Germline values: CDR1 MNHEY, CDR2 SMNVEV (reference sequence). This CDR3 is CASSFGGRGDEAFF. Written as DNA, the CDR3 is TGTGCCAGCAGTTTTGGGGGAAGGGGGGATGAAGCTTTCTTT.

This clonotype came up a few times. V and J are TRBV10-2 and TRBJ1-1; D is uncertain. From germline, CDR1 is WSHSY and CDR2 SAAADI. Trimming took off 0 bases at V and 11 bases at J, with 13 bases between the two ends. The CDR3 length is 13 residues. The CDR3 nucleotides read TGCGCCAGCAGTGAGTCCAACTCCCCAAGGGCTTTCTTT. Translated: CASSESNSPRAFF.

This clonotype was observed a handful of times. V and J are TRBV7-9 and TRBJ2-5; D is ambiguous. Deletions cut 4 bases from V and 2 bases from J, with 20 bases between. Germline CDR1 is SEHNR and CDR2 is FQNEAQ (reference sequence). This CDR3 region has 17 residues. The CDR3 coding sequence is TGTGCCAGCAGCTCTGAAAAACGGAACCTTGGGCAAGAGACCCAGTACTTC. It is translated as CASSSEKRNLGQETQYF. The full variable domain, with the rest looked up from reference TRBV7-9 and TRBJ2-5, is DTGVSQNPRHKITKRGQNVTFRCDPISEHNRLYWYRQTLGQGPEFLTYFQNEAQLEKSRLLSDRFSAERPKGSFSTLEIQRTEQGDSAMYLCASSSEKRNLGQETQYFGPGTRLLVL.

The table lists this clonotype with many counts. The chain uses TRBV10-2 and TRBJ1-5; D gene ambiguous. V lost 3 bases, J lost 0 bases, and 3 bases lay in between. The CDR3 is 13 amino acids. The V gene's germline CDR1 is WSHSY and CDR2 SAAADI. The CDR3 DNA follows: TGCGCCAGCAGTGATTATAGCAATCAGCCCCAGCATTTT. This codes for CASSDYSNQPQHF.